This is a list of T cell receptor beta chains from one sample in a study of blood T cell repertoires in COVID-19. The assay was immunoSEQ multiplex PCR, and TCRdb's table has in-frame clones only and misses some. The sample has about 66,000 clones, roughly 82% seen once. Sequencing was done on a sample of peripheral blood. These receptors were taken from a man aged 60 to 69 with acute or convalescent COVID-19. Both conserved end residues are part of each CDR3. The D gene is left open where the match is weak. Not every row has a clone size; where given, it reads once, few, many or a size class.

V: TRBV6-6; D: NA; J: TRBJ1-6; size: NA; CDR3: CASNQQGISPLHF; DNA: TGTGCCAGCAACCAACAGGGTATTTCACCCCTCCACTTT
V: TRBV6-4; D: TRBD1; J: TRBJ1-2; size: NA; CDR3: CASRSPGTGGGGYTF; DNA: TGTGCCAGCCGGAGTCCCGGGACAGGGGGCGGCGGCTACACCTTC
V: TRBV24-1; D: NA; J: TRBJ1-2; size: NA; CDR3: CATSREGYGYTF; DNA: TGTGCCACCAGTCGGGAGGGCTATGGCTACACCTTC
V: TRBV11-2; D: NA; J: TRBJ2-3; size: NA; CDR3: CASSLALVTDTQYF; DNA: TGTGCCAGCAGCTTAGCGTTAGTCACAGATACGCAGTATTTT
V: TRBV5-5; D: NA; J: TRBJ2-1; size: NA; CDR3: CASSLGARNEQFF; DNA: TGTGCCAGCAGCTTGGGGGCAAGGAATGAGCAGTTCTTC
V: TRBV5-1; D: NA; J: TRBJ1-2; size: NA; CDR3: CASSLEAGAGYGYTF; DNA: TGCGCCAGCAGCTTGGAGGCAGGGGCAGGCTATGGCTACACCTTC
V: TRBV6-6; D: NA; J: TRBJ2-3; size: NA; CDR3: CASSYSVVTSTDTQYF; DNA: TGTGCCAGCAGTTACTCGGTAGTAACGAGCACAGATACGCAGTATTTT
V: TRBV7-6; D: TRBD1; J: TRBJ1-2; size: NA; CDR3: CASGGGAGYTF; DNA: TGTGCCAGCGGAGGGGGCGCAGGCTACACCTTC
V: TRBV5-4; D: NA; J: TRBJ1-1; size: NA; CDR3: CASSLEDLATEAFF; DNA: TGTGCCAGCAGCTTGGAGGATCTAGCCACTGAAGCTTTCTTT
V: TRBV12-3/TRBV12-4; D: NA; J: TRBJ1-6; size: NA; CDR3: CASSRGLASPLHF; DNA: TGTGCCAGCAGCCGGGGGTTGGCCTCACCCCTCCACTTT
V: TRBV5-4; D: TRBD1; J: TRBJ2-5; size: NA; CDR3: CASSKDRVQETQYF; DNA: TGTGCCAGCAGCAAGGACAGGGTACAAGAGACCCAGTACTTC
V: TRBV4-1; D: NA; J: TRBJ1-6; size: NA; CDR3: CASSQVTGLSLHF; DNA: TGCGCCAGCAGCCAAGTAACAGGGTTGTCCCTCCACTTT
V: TRBV11-3; D: NA; J: TRBJ2-2; size: once; CDR3: CASSLVSNTGELFF; DNA: TGTGCCAGCAGCTTAGTGAGTAACACCGGGGAGCTGTTTTTT
V: TRBV2; D: TRBD1; J: TRBJ1-1; size: NA; CDR3: CASRGTGGYTEAFF; DNA: TGTGCCAGCAGAGGGACAGGGGGGTATACTGAAGCTTTCTTT
V: TRBV7-9; D: TRBD2; J: TRBJ2-5; size: NA; CDR3: CASSKLAGGRGETQYF; DNA: TGTGCCAGCAGCAAGTTAGCGGGGGGAAGAGGTGAGACCCAGTACTTC
V: TRBV29-1; D: TRBD1; J: TRBJ1-1; size: NA; CDR3: CSAGGWEDMGTEAFF; DNA: TGCAGCGCAGGGGGCTGGGAGGATATGGGCACTGAAGCTTTCTTT
V: TRBV12-3/TRBV12-4; D: NA; J: TRBJ2-7; size: NA; CDR3: CASSPGAYEQYF; DNA: TGTGCCAGCAGCCCCGGGGCCTACGAGCAGTACTTC
V: TRBV19; D: NA; J: TRBJ2-7; size: NA; CDR3: CASKGGRGSSYEQYF; DNA: TGTGCCAGTAAAGGGGGGAGGGGATCATCCTACGAGCAGTACTTC
V: TRBV4-1; D: TRBD1; J: TRBJ2-5; size: NA; CDR3: CASSQDPDRGQETQYF; DNA: TGCGCCAGCAGCCAAGATCCGGACAGGGGTCAAGAGACCCAGTACTTC
V: TRBV5-6; D: TRBD1; J: TRBJ2-5; size: NA; CDR3: CASSWTGSEETQYF; DNA: TGTGCCAGCAGCTGGACAGGGTCCGAAGAGACCCAGTACTTC
V: TRBV30; D: NA; J: TRBJ2-3; size: NA; CDR3: CAWSAGQRLGTDTQYF; DNA: TGTGCCTGGAGTGCTGGACAAAGACTTGGCACAGATACGCAGTATTTT
V: TRBV10-1; D: NA; J: TRBJ1-3; size: NA; CDR3: CASIQESSGNTIYF; DNA: TGCGCCAGTATACAGGAAAGCTCTGGAAACACCATATATTTT
V: TRBV30; D: NA; J: TRBJ1-1; size: few; CDR3: CAWNGLGTEAFF; DNA: TGTGCCTGGAACGGACTTGGCACTGAAGCTTTCTTT
V: TRBV9; D: TRBD2; J: TRBJ2-7; size: NA; CDR3: CASSPAVGGIGEQYF; DNA: TGTGCCAGCAGCCCAGCCGTGGGGGGGATTGGGGAGCAGTACTTC
V: TRBV2; D: TRBD1; J: TRBJ1-5; size: NA; CDR3: CASGPGQGTAQQHF; DNA: TGTGCCAGCGGGCCGGGACAGGGTACCGCTCAACAGCATTTT
V: TRBV5-1; D: TRBD2; J: TRBJ2-1; size: NA; CDR3: CASSGAGLGTNEQFF; DNA: TGCGCCAGCAGCGGAGCGGGACTGGGGACGAATGAGCAGTTCTTC
V: TRBV11-3; D: NA; J: TRBJ1-1; size: NA; CDR3: CASSPLQGSQAFF; DNA: TGTGCCAGCAGCCCCCTCCAGGGATCTCAAGCTTTCTTT
V: TRBV19; D: TRBD2; J: TRBJ2-1; size: NA; CDR3: CASSSSGGAGGGGQFF; DNA: TGTGCCAGTAGTTCAAGCGGGGGGGCTGGAGGAGGCGGGCAGTTCTTC
V: TRBV5-1; D: TRBD1; J: TRBJ2-5; size: NA; CDR3: CASSPGTGGSYETQYF; DNA: TGCGCCAGCAGCCCAGGGACAGGGGGGTCGTACGAGACCCAGTACTTC
V: TRBV19; D: NA; J: TRBJ2-6; size: NA; CDR3: CASTNLASGANVLTF; DNA: TGTGCCAGTACAAACCTAGCCTCTGGGGCCAACGTCCTGACTTTC
V: TRBV11-3; D: NA; J: TRBJ2-1; size: NA; CDR3: CASSLRGFSYNEQFF; DNA: TGTGCCAGCAGCTTAAGGGGGTTCTCCTACAATGAGCAGTTCTTC
V: TRBV5-1; D: NA; J: TRBJ2-3; size: NA; CDR3: CASSSGGAAHHTQYF; DNA: TGCGCCAGCAGCTCAGGAGGTGCGGCTCACCATACGCAGTATTTT
V: TRBV5-4; D: NA; J: TRBJ1-2; size: NA; CDR3: CASRVQDNYGYTF; DNA: TGTGCCAGCAGAGTACAGGATAACTATGGCTACACCTTC
V: TRBV5-1; D: NA; J: TRBJ2-5; size: NA; CDR3: CASSLGHGQETQYF; DNA: TGCGCCAGCAGCTTGGGACACGGCCAAGAGACCCAGTACTTC
V: TRBV18; D: TRBD1; J: TRBJ2-2; size: once; CDR3: CASSGQGASTGELFF; DNA: TGTGCCAGCTCAGGACAGGGGGCCAGCACCGGGGAGCTGTTTTTT
V: TRBV30; D: NA; J: TRBJ2-2; size: NA; CDR3: CAWSVGATGELFF; DNA: TGTGCCTGGAGTGTAGGGGCCACCGGGGAGCTGTTTTTT
V: TRBV19; D: TRBD1; J: TRBJ2-5; size: NA; CDR3: CASRNHLTGLETQYF; DNA: TGTGCCAGTAGGAACCACTTGACAGGGTTAGAGACCCAGTACTTC
V: TRBV6-5; D: NA; J: TRBJ2-6; size: NA; CDR3: CASSLAPGANVLTF; DNA: TGTGCCAGCAGTTTAGCTCCTGGGGCCAACGTCCTGACTTTC
V: TRBV27; D: NA; J: TRBJ1-1; size: NA; CDR3: CASSPQRMNTEAFF; DNA: TGTGCCAGCAGTCCACAGAGAATGAACACTGAAGCTTTCTTT
V: TRBV19; D: TRBD2; J: TRBJ2-2; size: NA; CDR3: CASSIRGGTGELFF; DNA: TGTGCCAGTAGTATTCGCGGGGGCACCGGGGAGCTGTTTTTT
V: TRBV27; D: NA; J: TRBJ1-5; size: NA; CDR3: CASSLGQGNQPQHF; DNA: TGTGCCAGCAGTTTGGGCCAGGGGAATCAGCCCCAGCATTTT
V: TRBV4-3; D: NA; J: TRBJ1-4; size: few; CDR3: CASSQDGVGGEKLFF; DNA: TGCGCCAGCAGCCAAGATGGAGTAGGGGGTGAAAAACTGTTTTTT
V: TRBV5-6; D: NA; J: TRBJ1-1; size: NA; CDR3: CASSLGQRNTEAFF; DNA: TGTGCCAGCAGCTTGGGACAACGGAACACTGAAGCTTTCTTT
V: TRBV6-1; D: NA; J: TRBJ1-4; size: NA; CDR3: CASNDVKGRRSTNEKLFF; DNA: TGTGCCAGCAATGACGTCAAGGGGCGACGCTCAACTAATGAAAAACTGTTTTTT
V: TRBV4-1; D: NA; J: TRBJ2-7; size: NA; CDR3: CASSPHLDSTYEQYF; DNA: TGCGCCAGCAGCCCCCACCTGGACAGTACCTACGAGCAGTACTTC